The clone carrying this T cell receptor (beta chain) was detected only once. Its antigen is not known. This sample stems from a study of T cells in tumors after PD-1 blockade. About the research overall: A subset received ongoing vismodegib 150 mg daily alongside anti-PD-1 therapy. On average, peripheral blood gave about 120,000 TCR templates and tens of thousands of unique clonotypes.

CDR1 and CDR2 (germline): WNHNN, SYGVQD (reference sequence). This CDR3 contains 17 residues. Trimming left V 10 bases short and J 3 bases short, with 27 bases between. General observations from the study: About 41% of tumor TCR clonotypes were also found in blood.

Using immunoSEQ multiplex PCR, the repertoire was profiled, and TCRdb retains in-frame clones only, with some absent. In the table there are around 60,000 clones, about 80% of which are singletons. The receptor was isolated from a human donor with basal cell carcinoma. The chain links TRBV10-1 to TRBJ1-1; D is ambiguous. This material consisted of PBMCs, taken before anti-PD-1 treatment. The CDR3 loop is CAILGAGQLRRDTEAFF. The CDR3, as DNA: TGCGCCATCCTGGGAGCGGGCCAGTTGCGACGGGACACTGAAGCTTTCTTT.